The subject of this entry is one T cell receptor beta chain. As yet, its antigen is unknown. Germline-derived CDR1 and CDR2 are SGHDN and FVKESK. With 3 bases removed from V and 0 bases from J, the gap between germline ends came to 9 bases. This CDR3 region has 15 residues. The record originates from a study of T cell responses to AZD1222 COVID-19 vaccine. Study-level results: Among vaccine-associated CD4 TCRs, coverage spanned spike, with dominance at 160-218 and 743-854.

TCRdb keeps only in-frame clones here, not all; method: immunoSEQ multiplex PCR. The table lists 150,000 to 200,000 clones, around 92% of them singletons. This sample comprised peripheral blood, obtained on day 0 of AZD1222 vaccination. V usage is TRBV14 and J usage is TRBJ2-1, with D perhaps TRBD1 (6 bases). This receptor was taken from an adult in good health. The CDR3 protein is CASSQQGSSYNEQFF. The DNA of the CDR3 is TGTGCCAGCAGCCAGCAGGGGAGCTCCTACAATGAGCAGTTCTTC.